Sequencing of this T cell receptor beta chain was carried out in a study of radiotherapy plus CTLA-4 blockade in lung cancer. Study in general: Around 19% of enrolled patients responded objectively, and 31% had disease control.

Germline V gene data show CDR1 as SGHRS and CDR2 as YFSETQ. The CDR3 consists of 13 residues. The trim removed 9 bases at V and 0 bases at J, leaving 5 bases unmatched. Those with chemo-refractory metastatic non-small-cell lung cancer were treated with focal radiation combined with CTLA-4 blockade using ipilimumab. Clones were read by immunoSEQ multiplex PCR, and TCRdb kept only the in-frame ones, dropping some. Of about 68,000 clones listed, roughly 85% are singletons. With respect to this clone: The antigen is undetermined.

Broader study findings: Following radiotherapy plus ipilimumab, tumor-derived TCR clones expanded in the blood. Strongest reported response predictors: early blood clone changes and post-radiation interferon-beta.

The specimen comprised peripheral blood, sampled from a patient treated with radiotherapy plus ipilimumab. The clonotype originates from a human donor with non-small cell lung cancer who had a complete response to radiotherapy plus ipilimumab. The V gene is TRBV5-1, the J gene TRBJ1-1; TRBD1 matches 7 bases. CDR3 in amino acids: CATSTGMNTEAFF. CDR3 DNA: TGCGCCACCTCGACAGGGATGAACACTGAAGCTTTCTTT. Full variable domain (outside the CDR3, taken from reference TRBV5-1 and TRBJ1-1): KAGVTQTPRYLIKTRGQQVTLSCSPISGHRSVSWYQQTPGQGLQFLFEYFSETQRNKGNFPGRFSGRQFSNSRSEMNVSTLELGDSALYLCATSTGMNTEAFFGQGTRLTVV.